The entry below describes one TCR beta chain. It lacks a known antigen. No base quality values were provided; no much bigger clone lies one nucleotide off. The sample's time point label is to be understood as: roughly 12 months on ibrutinib. For TCR beta library preparation, roughly 2 micrograms of genomic DNA was extracted from cryopreserved PBMCs. Longitudinal blood samples from CLL patients receiving ibrutinib monotherapy were subjected to high-throughput TCR beta sequencing. Patients were enrolled in a phase 2 open-label single-center ibrutinib monotherapy trial. On a MiSeq, deep resolution sequencing aimed for a depth between 1 in 1 million and 1 in 200,000 T cells, with each clonotype covered around 9.2x on average. TCR beta libraries were generated with the immunoSEQ hsTCRB Kit. Per the original workflow: The data were analyzed with ImmunoSEQ Analyzer and ImmunoSEQ Data Assistant, and V, D and J gene assignments followed IMGT definitions. Clonality, which ranges from 0 to 1, was calculated as one minus the normalized Shannon entropy of productive rearrangement frequencies. Public clonotype analysis was restricted to overrepresented clonotypes comprising at least 0.05% of each patient's repertoire. Approximately 14 age-matched healthy donor repertoires from immuneACCESS were used as controls for clonality. This immuneACCESS table, as held by TCRdb, lists in-frame sequences with V and J called but not all clones. Of the missing ones, under half trace to an unresolved V gene in checked studies; the others have no known cause. Clone size and V and J calls were adopted from that table, with D and trimming inferred from the DNA. This sample holds some 160,000 clones; over 65% were observed only once. Together, the top ten hold about 1.9% of the sample.

The data belong to a study of cytotoxic CD8 clonotypes in ibrutinib-treated CLL (dated by TCRdb to about 2021). Context from the whole study: The cohort was composed of about 10 relapsed/refractory and roughly 16 treatment-naive patients; IGHV unmutated status was identified in roughly 17 patients. Responses were partial in roughly 24 patients and complete in 2; after median approximately 66 months follow-up, around 14 stayed in remission and some twelve progressed. The response samples were drawn at a median of approximately twelve months into treatment, with a range of roughly 6 to 36 months. On average, each sample had approximately 280,000 productive templates and roughly 95,000 productive rearrangements. Longitudinal samples were available for about 30% of the roughly 86 trial participants. Cryopreserved peripheral blood mononuclear cells were obtained prior to treatment, at the time of response, and at either disease progression or sustained remission. Every sample from remission and from progressive disease was obtained while the patients were still on ibrutinib.

Study-wide findings and limitations: Public clonotypes were rare and either shrank or stayed stable during treatment, and the rise in clonality at ibrutinib response reflected expansion of private clonotypes. At baseline, clonality was higher than in age-matched healthy donors and showed a strong correlation with circulating CD8+ T-cell counts. Lymph node repertoires were not examined, and the timing of sampling was not matched between patients in sustained remission and those whose disease progressed. Clonality increased at ibrutinib response, stayed stable in sustained remission, and fell back toward baseline at progression.

Trimming at the junction amounts to 6 bases on V and 14 bases on J, and the germline ends lie 11 bases apart. Including cysteine and phenylalanine, the CDR3 has 10 amino acids. The entry retains the CDR3 DNA only, 30 bases that are in frame from base 1. CDR1 and CDR2 were assigned from the germline V gene as MDHEN and SYDVKM. Recombination connected TRBV28 to TRBJ2-1; the D gene is unclear. The TCR originated in a human donor with chronic lymphocytic leukemia. Here the sequenced sample was PBMCs, taken after 12 months of ibrutinib treatment. CDR3 region: CASSVTRKFF. The DNA sequence reads TGTGCCAGCAGCGTAACCCGAAAGTTCTTC.